This T cell receptor (beta chain) originates from a study of blood T cell repertoires in COVID-19. Background on the study: T cells, B-cell-depleted T cells, or PBMCs provided the cDNA or gDNA that served as material.

The CDR3 is 16 residues long. Germline CDR1 and CDR2: SGHAT and FQNNGV. Trimming pared 6 bases from V and 4 bases from J, leaving 21 bases between. In the authors' methods: For nucleated cells, counts were estimated from reference gene primer amplification. The data were produced by immunoSEQ multiplex PCR, yet TCRdb's version contains in-frame clones alone and is incomplete. D and trimming come from the DNA, and the V and J calls and clone size come from that table. The sample has fewer than 250,000 clones, around four fifths seen once. Sequencing used peripheral blood. This clonotype was obtained from a woman aged 55-69 years with active or convalescent COVID-19. The chain couples TRBV11-2 to TRBJ1-2, with a weak D call TRBD1 (6 bases). The CDR3 bases are TGTGCCAGCAGGTTGGTCGGACAGAAAAGGGGCTATGGCTACACCTTC. This sequence encodes CASRLVGQKRGYGYTF.